The next 27 T cell receptor beta chains were all read from a single sample in a study of regulatory T cells in long-lasting Graves disease. Time point specified: persistent/refractory GD, antithyroid drugs over 5 years with positive TRAb. RNA extracted from PBMCs served as the sequencing template. Library construction for TCR beta used iRepertoire HTBI primers and Arm-PCR of CDR3 regions. MiXCR, applied by TCRdb to the multiplex PCR reads, yields one record per CDR3 protein. The sample lists approximately 400,000 distinct CDR3 sequences; around 21% were seen once. Sequenced here: peripheral blood mononuclear cells (PBMCs), sampled when the disease was refractory, from a patient treated with antithyroid drugs. These receptors all stem from a female donor with Graves disease.

V and J are TRBV20-1 and TRBJ2-5; 10 nucleotides align to TRBD2. The J segment lost 3 bases and the V segment lost 3 bases, leaving 7 bases of the junction unmatched. Germline V CDR1 and CDR2: DFQATT, SNEGSKA (reference sequence). The CDR3 totals 15 residues. CDR3 nucleotides: TGCAGTGCTAGTCCCCTAGCGGGAGTAGAAGAGACCCAGTACTTC. Encoded protein: CSASPLAGVEETQYF.

The chain links TRBV6-1 to TRBJ1-3; a possible D gene is TRBD1 (5 bases). This CDR3 is built from 14 residues. Germline V gene sequence: CDR1 MNHNS, CDR2 SASEGT. V lost 6 bases to trimming and J lost 2 bases, with 11 bases between them. The CDR3 sequence: CASSKLGAGNTIYF. The CDR3 DNA sequence: TGTGCCAGCAGCAAGTTGGGGGCTGGAAACACCATATATTTT.

At least ten counts were recorded for this clonotype. As DNA, the CDR3 is TGTGCCACCAGTGAAGCAGAAGCATATGGCTACACCTTC. It encodes CATSEAEAYGYTF. This chain uses TRBV24-1 with TRBJ1-2; D is unclear. This CDR3 is built from 13 residues. V was trimmed by 4 bases and J by 5 bases, leaving 10 bases between them. Germline V CDR1 and CDR2: KGHDR, SFDVKD.

This sequence joins TRBV28 and TRBJ2-3; D not resolved. Deletions cut 3 bases from V and 0 bases from J, with 19 bases between. Germline CDR1 is MDHEN and CDR2 is SYDVKM. The CDR3 length is 18 residues. Here the CDR3 DNA reads TGTGCCAGCAGTTTGGGGAAGGCCTTACTTATTAGCACAGATACGCAGTATTTT. The encoded protein is CASSLGKALLISTDTQYF.

The CDR3 loop reads CASSRPTGEGIYEQYF. The CDR3 region has the DNA TGTGCCAGCAGCCGACCGACAGGGGAGGGGATCTACGAGCAGTACTTC. J is TRBJ2-7 and V is TRBV7-9, with a possible D match to TRBD1 (8 bases). V was shortened by 5 bases and J by 3 bases, with 20 bases between the two germline ends. Germline lookup yields CDR1 SEHNR and CDR2 FQNEAQ (reference sequence). The CDR3 is 16 amino acids.

V is TRBV12-3 or TRBV12-4 and J is TRBJ1-1; D might be TRBD1 (5 bases). Trimming took 1 base from V and 9 from J, leaving 12 bases between them. The CDR3 extends over 13 amino acids. CDR3 DNA sequence: TGTGCCAGCAGTTTAGGGACCCAGGGAAAAGCTTTCTTT. As protein: CASSLGTQGKAFF.

There are many counts of this clonotype. The gene calls are TRBV29-1 and TRBJ2-5; TRBD2 agrees at 10 bases. V was pared by 4 bases and J by 5 bases, with 10 bases of the junction left unmatched. This CDR3 has 15 residues. Germline CDR1 and CDR2: SQVTM and ANQGSEA. DNA of the CDR3: TGCAGCGTTGTACGGCTAGCGGGAGAAGGGGAGACCCAGTACTTC. Translating it yields CSVVRLAGEGETQYF.

The table lists this clonotype with many counts. The rearrangement links TRBV2 to TRBJ2-5; 8 bases align to TRBD1. CDR1 is SNHLY, CDR2 FYNNEI, per germline. V lost 3 bases and J lost 4; bases outside the gene matches: 7. This CDR3 comprises 15 residues. CDR3 sequence (DNA): TGTGCCAGCAGTGAGCAGCGGACAGGGTTAGAGACCCAGTACTTC. Its protein is CASSEQRTGLETQYF.

V is TRBV5-5 and J is TRBJ1-2; no reliable D call. The V end lost 3 bases, the J end lost 8 bases, and 14 bases lay between the germline ends. The CDR3 is 13 residues long. In germline, CDR1 is SGHKS, CDR2 YYEKEE (reference sequence). The CDR3 nucleotides are TGTGCCAGCAGCTGGGCCGAGCCAGAGGGCTACACCTTC. Translated: CASSWAEPEGYTF.

The J gene is TRBJ2-7, the V gene TRBV27; possibly TRBD2 for D (6 bases). V was clipped by 1 base and J by 2 bases, with 12 bases between them. The germline gives CDR1 MNHEY, CDR2 SMNVEV (reference sequence). This CDR3 has 15 amino acids. CDR3 in DNA: TGTGCCAGCAGTTTATATTTGGGGGGAACCTACGAGCAGTACTTC. This sequence encodes CASSLYLGGTYEQYF.

The chain combines TRBV6-2 or TRBV6-3 with TRBJ2-6, with 7 bases identical to TRBD2. Germline V CDR1 and CDR2: MNHEY, SVGEGT. V shed 2 bases and J 1 base; nucleotides not matched to a gene: 5. The CDR3 extends over 17 amino acids. CDR3 DNA sequence: TGTGCCAGCAGTTACCAAGCGGGAATTTCTGGGGCCAACGTCCTGACTTTC. Translating gives CASSYQAGISGANVLTF.

V is TRBV25-1 and J is TRBJ2-3; 9 bases are a match to TRBD2. Trimming cost V 2 bases and J 3 bases; bases outside gene matches: 9. Germline-derived CDR1 and CDR2 are MGHDK and SYGVNS. The length of the CDR3 is 17 residues. The CDR3: CASSEHPAGGGTDTQYF. In DNA form, the CDR3 reads TGTGCCAGCAGTGAACACCCGGCGGGAGGGGGAACAGATACGCAGTATTTT. Using reference TRBV25-1 and TRBJ2-3 for the parts outside the CDR3, the full variable domain is EADIYQTPRYLVIGTGKKITLECSQTMGHDKMYWYQQDPGMELHLIHYSYGVNSTEKGDLSSESTVSRIRTEHFPLTLESARPSHTSQYLCASSEHPAGGGTDTQYFGPGTRLTVL.

The gene calls are TRBV11-2 and TRBJ2-1; no definite D call. Trimming removed 5 bases at V and 2 bases at J, with 16 bases between. CDR3 length: 16 residues. Germline V gene data show CDR1 as SGHAT and CDR2 as FQNNGV. The CDR3 DNA is TGTGCCAGCAGCACTAAAGGGCTAGTCCCCTACAATGAGCAGTTCTTC. This codes for CASSTKGLVPYNEQFF. Based on the CDR3 plus reference TRBV11-2 and TRBJ2-1, the full variable domain is EAGVAQSPRYKIIEKRQSVAFWCNPISGHATLYWYQQILGQGPKLLIQFQNNGVVDDSQLPKDRFSAERLKGVDSTLKIQPAKLEDSAVYLCASSTKGLVPYNEQFFGPGTRLTVL.

This clonotype was detected many times. The V gene is TRBV30, the J gene TRBJ1-1, with a weak D call TRBD1 (5 bases). CDR3 length equals 12 residues. Trimming left V 2 bases short and J 3 bases short, with 7 bases between. Germline loops: CDR1 GTSNPN, CDR2 SVGIG (reference sequence). In nucleotides, the CDR3 is TGTGCCTGGAGTCCGGGGGACACTGAAGCTTTCTTT. Protein: CAWSPGDTEAFF.

This clonotype came up many times. The chain carries TRBV6-2 or TRBV6-3 and TRBJ2-7; tentative D call: TRBD1 (5 bases). Germline V gives CDR1 MNHEY, CDR2 SVGEGT. This CDR3 contains 16 residues. The V end lost 2 bases, the J end lost 5 bases, and 19 bases lay between the germline ends. The CDR3, as DNA: TGTGCCAGCAGTTACCCGTCGGCAGGGCCAGTCCACGAGCAGTACTTC. Protein sequence: CASSYPSAGPVHEQYF.

This clonotype was observed at least ten times. The CDR3 nucleotides are TGTGCCATCAGTGAGGAGGGATACGAGCAGTACTTC. Encoded protein: CAISEEGYEQYF. The V and J genes are TRBV10-3 and TRBJ2-7; TRBD2 is a possible D gene (5 bases). The CDR3 spans 12 residues. Trimming stripped 2 bases from V and 4 bases from J, with 6 bases between. The germline gives CDR1 ENHRY, CDR2 SYGVKD.

This clonotype was picked up a small number of times. The chain couples TRBV29-1 to TRBJ2-5; tentatively, D is TRBD1 or TRBD2 (5 bases each). The CDR3 loop spans 12 amino acids. V lost 3 bases to trimming and J lost 5 bases, with 10 bases between them. The germline V gene has CDR1 SQVTM and CDR2 ANQGSEA. In nucleotides, the CDR3 is TGCAGCGTTGAGTTGGGGGAGGAGACCCAGTACTTC. As protein: CSVELGEETQYF.

The V call is TRBV29-1, the J call TRBJ2-2; D may be TRBD1 or TRBD2 (5 bases each). V was pared by 4 bases and J by 1 base, with 16 bases between. Per germline, CDR1 SQVTM and CDR2 ANQGSEA. The CDR3 is 16 residues long. The CDR3 loop is CSVAGTPLRNTGELFF. Here the CDR3 DNA reads TGCAGCGTTGCCGGGACCCCTCTGCGGAACACCGGGGAGCTGTTTTTT.

This chain links TRBV20-1 with TRBJ2-2; D is unclear. Trimming cost V 0 bases and J 0 bases, with 11 bases left between them. The CDR3 is 16 residues long. From germline, CDR1 is DFQATT and CDR2 SNEGSKA (reference sequence). The DNA of the CDR3 is TGCAGTGCTAGAGATCCCGGGCGCGCGAACACCGGGGAGCTGTTTTTT. Translated, it gives CSARDPGRANTGELFF.

The sample holds a few counts of this clonotype. The chain carries TRBV3-1 and TRBJ1-6; D possibly corresponds to TRBD1 (5 bases). V was pared by 0 bases and J by 10 bases, with 19 bases between. The CDR3 runs 17 residues. Looked up from germline, CDR1 is LGHDT and CDR2 is YNNKEL (reference sequence). The CDR3 DNA is TGTGCCAGCAGCCAAGAGGGGGGACCCGTCCGGCTCTCACCCCTCCACTTT. Amino acids: CASSQEGGPVRLSPLHF.

The V gene is TRBV6-2 or TRBV6-3, the J gene TRBJ2-2, with TRBD1 matching over 10 bases. CDR3 length equals 17 residues. Germline V gene sequence: CDR1 MNHEY, CDR2 SVGEGT. Unmatched junction bases numbered 8, after V lost 4 bases and J lost 3 bases. The CDR3 is CASSSPRDRGYTGELFF. CDR3 coding DNA: TGTGCCAGCAGTTCGCCCCGGGACAGGGGCTACACCGGGGAGCTGTTTTTT.

This clonotype was seen a handful of times. The J gene is TRBJ1-5, the V gene TRBV27; D remains ambiguous. The CDR3 totals 10 residues. From germline, CDR1 is MNHEY and CDR2 SMNVEV (reference sequence). Trimming shortened V by 9 bases and J by 3 bases, and 3 bases separated the two germline ends. The CDR3 protein is CASPNQPQHF. Written as DNA, the CDR3 is TGTGCCAGTCCCAATCAGCCCCAGCATTTT.

The chain employs TRBV6-1 and TRBJ1-2, with D tentatively TRBD1 (6 bases). V was trimmed by 6 bases and J by 6 bases, leaving 14 bases between them. Looked up from germline, CDR1 is MNHNS and CDR2 is SASEGT. The CDR3 is 13 residues long. The CDR3 DNA follows: TGTGCCAGCAGCACAGGGCTAGCGGATGGCTACACCTTC. As protein: CASSTGLADGYTF.

As regards this clonotype: A far larger clone is only one base removed, so a read error is likely. The CDR3 does not end in the conserved phenylalanine or tryptophan, so this is likely a read error. J is TRBJ2-5 and V is TRBV2; unclear D gene. The J call may be wrong; the DNA end is better matched by TRBJ2-1. The CDR3 has 11 residues. CDR1 and CDR2 from the germline V gene are SNHLY and FYNNEI. Here the CDR3 reads CASSAVNEQFS. The CDR3 DNA reads TGTGCCAGCAGTGCTGTCAATGAGCAGTTCTCC.

Remarks on this clonotype: The missing conserved phenylalanine or tryptophan at the end of this CDR3 makes a read error likely. V usage is TRBV12-3 or TRBV12-4 and J usage is TRBJ2-5, with D possibly matching TRBD2 (5 bases). This CDR3 has 13 residues. V was pared by 7 bases and J by 5 bases, with 14 bases between. The CDR3 sequence is CASKEEGYETQYY. Written as DNA, the CDR3 is TGTGCCAGCAAGGAGGAAGGGTATGAGACCCAGTACTAC.

This clonotype was seen more than once but under ten times. This rearrangement joins TRBV27 to TRBJ2-6, with TRBD1 identical over 9 bases. Germline CDR1 is MNHEY and CDR2 is SMNVEV (reference sequence). The CDR3 runs 19 residues. The trim removed 10 bases at V and 4 bases at J, leaving 20 bases unmatched. CDR3 sequence (DNA): TGTGCCACCTTCACGCGCCGGGACAGGGCATGGGGAGGGGCCAACGTCCTGACTTTC. It is translated as CATFTRRDRAWGGANVLTF.

Ten or more counts support this clonotype. The gene calls are TRBV6-5 and TRBJ2-7; 10 positions agree with TRBD1. Germline CDR1 is MNHEY and CDR2 is SVGAGI. The CDR3 is made up of 14 amino acids. With 4 bases clipped from V and 2 bases from J, the junction kept 2 bases outside the gene matches. CDR3 in amino acids: CASSWGQGTYEQYF. Written as DNA, the CDR3 is TGTGCCAGCAGTTGGGGACAGGGGACCTACGAGCAGTACTTC.